These T cell receptor beta chains were read from a single sample in a study of T cell changes during pregnancy in multiple sclerosis. Assay: immunoSEQ multiplex PCR; the TCRdb copy retains only in-frame clones and omits some. In the table there are approximately 52,000 clones, around 92% of which are singletons. The material was CD4+ T cells from peripheral blood mononuclear cells, obtained in the third trimester of pregnancy. Source of these receptors: a female donor with multiple sclerosis, enrolled in a pregnancy study. Each CDR3 is given with its conserved first and last residue. The D gene is left open where the match is weak. Clone sizes are given selectively: once, few, many, or a class where the clone is expanded.

D: TRBD2; V: TRBV28; J: TRBJ2-3; size: .; DNA: TGTGCCAGCAGTTTATGGACTAGCGGGAGATATGATACGCAGTATTTT; CDR3: CASSLWTSGRYDTQYF
D: .; V: TRBV11-1; J: TRBJ1-1; size: once; DNA: TGTGCCAGCAGCTCCTCGGGACTCAACACTGAAGCTTTCTTT; CDR3: CASSSSGLNTEAFF
D: .; V: TRBV27; J: TRBJ1-5; size: .; DNA: TGTGCCAGCAGTTTAACGACAGTTGGGCCCCAGCATTTT; CDR3: CASSLTTVGPQHF
D: .; V: TRBV28; J: TRBJ2-7; size: .; DNA: TGTGCCAGCAGCCCCCCCGGACTTGTCTACGAGCAGTACTTC; CDR3: CASSPPGLVYEQYF
D: .; V: TRBV5-1; J: TRBJ2-7; size: .; DNA: TGCGCCAGCAGCTGGGAGCCGGGACTTCAATACGAGCAGTACTTC; CDR3: CASSWEPGLQYEQYF
D: TRBD2; V: TRBV28; J: TRBJ2-1; size: .; DNA: TGTGCCAGCAGCCCTAGCGGGAGGGCCTCCGGGCAGTTCTTC; CDR3: CASSPSGRASGQFF
D: .; V: TRBV6-5; J: TRBJ2-3; size: .; DNA: TGTGCCAGCAGTCCTGGCTGGGCCCGCACAGATACGCAGTATTTT; CDR3: CASSPGWARTDTQYF
D: TRBD1; V: TRBV4-2; J: TRBJ2-7; size: .; DNA: TGTGCCAGCAGCCAAGAACAGGACAGGGTCTACGAGCAGTACTTC; CDR3: CASSQEQDRVYEQYF
D: .; V: TRBV30; J: TRBJ2-5; size: .; DNA: TGTGCCTGGAGTGTCGGGGGAGTGGGTATCGCGACCCAGTACTTC; CDR3: CAWSVGGVGIATQYF
D: TRBD1; V: TRBV9; J: TRBJ2-3; size: .; DNA: TGTGCCAGCAGCCCGACAGGGGCTAGCACAGATACGCAGTATTTT; CDR3: CASSPTGASTDTQYF
D: TRBD2; V: TRBV18; J: TRBJ2-7; size: .; DNA: TGTGCCAGCTCACCACGGGCTAGCGGGGGGAGCTCCTACGAGCAGTACTTC; CDR3: CASSPRASGGSSYEQYF
D: TRBD1; V: TRBV19; J: TRBJ1-2; size: .; DNA: TGTGCCAGTAGTATAGCTGGACAGGGGGCGAGAATGTATGGCTACACCTTC; CDR3: CASSIAGQGARMYGYTF
D: TRBD2; V: TRBV4-1; J: TRBJ2-7; size: few; DNA: TGCGCCAGCAGCCAAGTAGATATGGGACTAGCGGGAGTACACGAGCAGTACTTC; CDR3: CASSQVDMGLAGVHEQYF
D: .; V: TRBV28; J: TRBJ2-7; size: .; DNA: TGTGCCAGCAGTTTCTTCGGGCAGGGTGGTCTTACGTCGGACGAGCAGTACTTC; CDR3: CASSFFGQGGLTSDEQYF
D: TRBD1; V: TRBV29-1; J: TRBJ1-3; size: .; DNA: TGCAGCGCCGGACAGGGCGGAAACACCATATATTTT; CDR3: CSAGQGGNTIYF
D: .; V: TRBV30; J: TRBJ1-4; size: .; DNA: TGTGCCTGGGGTACAGGGTGGCCTAATGAAAAACTGTTTTTT; CDR3: CAWGTGWPNEKLFF
D: TRBD2; V: TRBV5-4; J: TRBJ2-7; size: once; DNA: TGTGCCAGCAGCTTGACTAGCGGGAGGGACGAGCAGTACTTC; CDR3: CASSLTSGRDEQYF
D: .; V: TRBV7-3; J: TRBJ1-1; size: .; DNA: TGTGCCAGCAGCTCCACTCCGGGGGGGGAAGCTTTCTTT; CDR3: CASSSTPGGEAFF
D: .; V: TRBV6-1; J: TRBJ2-3; size: .; DNA: TGTGCCAGCAGCCCACGAGGGGGGGCAGATACGCAGTATTTT; CDR3: CASSPRGGADTQYF
D: .; V: TRBV9; J: TRBJ1-2; size: .; DNA: TGTGCCAGCAGCGTGGCAGGGGCTGGGTATGGCTACACCTTC; CDR3: CASSVAGAGYGYTF
D: TRBD2; V: TRBV5-4; J: TRBJ2-2; size: .; DNA: TGTGCCAGCAGCTCGCCCTTGGGCGGGGGGAACACCGGGGAGCTGTTTTTT; CDR3: CASSSPLGGGNTGELFF
D: TRBD2; V: TRBV7-7; J: TRBJ2-2; size: .; DNA: TGTGCCAGCAGCTTACGGGAGGACACCGGGGAGCTGTTTTTT; CDR3: CASSLREDTGELFF
D: TRBD1; V: TRBV7-2; J: TRBJ1-2; size: .; DNA: TGTGCCAGCAGCTTACAGGGGGCGGGGTATGGCTACACCTTC; CDR3: CASSLQGAGYGYTF
D: .; V: TRBV5-1; J: TRBJ2-7; size: .; DNA: TGCGCCAGCAGTATCCAGGGTTACGAGCAGTACTTC; CDR3: CASSIQGYEQYF
D: .; V: TRBV27; J: TRBJ2-1; size: .; DNA: TGTGCCAGCAGTTGGAGGCGCGGTAGCTCCTACAATGAGCAGTTCTTC; CDR3: CASSWRRGSSYNEQFF
D: TRBD2; V: TRBV5-1; J: TRBJ2-5; size: .; DNA: TGCGCCAGCAGCCTAGGGACTAGCGGGCAAGAGACCCAGTACTTC; CDR3: CASSLGTSGQETQYF
D: TRBD2; V: TRBV19; J: TRBJ2-4; size: .; DNA: TGTGCCAGTAGTAGAGAGCGGGGGGGGAAAAACATTCAGTACTTC; CDR3: CASSRERGGKNIQYF
D: TRBD2; V: TRBV28; J: TRBJ2-3; size: .; DNA: TGTGCCAGCAGTTTAGGGACAGCCCCGCTGACTAGCGGGAGGTTTGAGTTGGGGGATACGCAGTATTTT; CDR3: CASSLGTAPLTSGRFELGDTQYF
D: .; V: TRBV5-4; J: TRBJ2-4; size: .; DNA: TGTGCCAGCAGCTTCACGCAGGGCCTAGCCAAAAACATTCAGTACTTC; CDR3: CASSFTQGLAKNIQYF
D: TRBD1; V: TRBV19; J: TRBJ1-6; size: .; DNA: TGTGCCAGTAGTCCCTCTCCGGGACAGGTTAATTCACCCCTCCACTTT; CDR3: CASSPSPGQVNSPLHF
D: TRBD1; V: TRBV27; J: TRBJ1-1; size: .; DNA: TGTGCCAGCAGTTTTGACAGGGACACTGAAGCTTTCTTT; CDR3: CASSFDRDTEAFF
D: TRBD1; V: TRBV27; J: TRBJ1-5; size: .; DNA: TGTGCCAGCAGTGGGACAGGGGGATATCAGCCCCAGCATTTT; CDR3: CASSGTGGYQPQHF
D: TRBD2; V: TRBV29-1; J: TRBJ2-3; size: .; DNA: TGCAGCGTCGCCGGGACTAGGGGGACCCCAGGTACGCAGTATTTT; CDR3: CSVAGTRGTPGTQYF
D: .; V: TRBV11-3; J: TRBJ2-5; size: .; DNA: TGTGCCAGCAGCCCAACAGGGATGGAGACCCAGTACTTC; CDR3: CASSPTGMETQYF
D: TRBD1; V: TRBV5-1; J: TRBJ1-1; size: .; DNA: TGCGCCAGCAGCCCCCTGACAGGGGAGAACACTGAAGCTTTCTTT; CDR3: CASSPLTGENTEAFF
D: TRBD1; V: TRBV5-1; J: TRBJ2-4; size: .; DNA: TGCGCCAGCAGCTTGGCAGGGGGAGCCAAAAACATTCAGTACTTC; CDR3: CASSLAGGAKNIQYF
D: .; V: TRBV27; J: TRBJ1-3; size: .; DNA: TGTGCCAGCAGTCTCGGGGGTAGCTCTGGAAACACCATATATTTT; CDR3: CASSLGGSSGNTIYF
D: .; V: TRBV7-9; J: TRBJ1-6; size: .; DNA: TGTGCCAGCAGCATAGGGGGAGGGAGTGGCTCACCCCTCCACTTT; CDR3: CASSIGGGSGSPLHF
D: TRBD1; V: TRBV5-1; J: TRBJ2-2; size: .; DNA: TGCGCCAGCAGCGCGACAGGGGGCCGCACCGGGGAGCTGTTTTTT; CDR3: CASSATGGRTGELFF
D: .; V: TRBV5-1; J: TRBJ2-5; size: .; DNA: TGCGCCAGCAGCTTAACAGGGATAAATGCCTTACAAGAGACCCAGTACTTC; CDR3: CASSLTGINALQETQYF
D: TRBD1; V: TRBV18; J: TRBJ2-1; size: .; DNA: TGTGCCAGCTCGGACAGGGATGAGCAGTTCTTC; CDR3: CASSDRDEQFF
D: .; V: TRBV6-1; J: TRBJ1-2; size: .; DNA: TGTGCCAGCAACTTGGACTATGGCTACACCTTC; CDR3: CASNLDYGYTF
D: TRBD1; V: TRBV5-4; J: TRBJ1-2; size: .; DNA: TGTGCCAGCAGCCCTTGGACAGGGGGAGACTATGGCTACACCTTC; CDR3: CASSPWTGGDYGYTF
D: TRBD1; V: TRBV2; J: TRBJ1-6; size: .; DNA: TGTGCCAGCAGACCGGGACAGGGGCATAATTCACCCCTCCACTTT; CDR3: CASRPGQGHNSPLHF
D: TRBD2; V: TRBV7-6; J: TRBJ2-3; size: once; DNA: TGTGCCAGCAGCTTGGGGGGACTAGCGGGGGGGCGGACGCAGTATTTT; CDR3: CASSLGGLAGGRTQYF
D: .; V: TRBV5-1; J: TRBJ1-1; size: .; DNA: TGCGCCAGCAGCTACCAGGGAAGGAACACTGAAGCTTTCTTT; CDR3: CASSYQGRNTEAFF